These 20 T cell receptor beta chains originate from one sample sequenced in a study of OX40 agonist ivuxolimab in advanced cancers. The protocol was immunoSEQ multiplex PCR, while the TCRdb copy is restricted to in-frame clones and leaves out a portion. Of approximately 32,000 clones listed, roughly 84% are singletons. This specimen was CD4+ or CD8+ T cells sorted from blood, taken in a trial of the OX40 agonist ivuxolimab. The receptors originated from an adult with an advanced solid tumor such as melanoma, head and neck, liver or kidney cancer.

This chain uses TRBV7-2 with TRBJ1-6, with no clear D. CDR1 and CDR2 (germline): SGHTA, FQGNSA. V was clipped by 5 bases and J by 0 bases, with 5 bases between them. CDR3 length equals 14 residues. CDR3 nucleotide sequence: TGTGCCAGCAGCCTCCCCTCCTATAATTCACCCCTCCACTTT. Its protein product is CASSLPSYNSPLHF. The full variable domain, its missing parts supplied by reference TRBV7-2 and TRBJ1-6, is GAGVSQSPSNKVTEKGKDVELRCDPISGHTALYWYRQSLGQGLEFLIYFQGNSAPDKSGLPSDRFSAERTGGSVSTLTIQRTQQEDSAVYLCASSLPSYNSPLHFGNGTRLTVT.

The chain combines TRBV28 with TRBJ2-4; maybe TRBD1 (6 bases). From germline, CDR1 is MDHEN and CDR2 SYDVKM. CDR3 size: 16 residues. V was clipped by 6 bases and J by 1 base, with 16 bases between them. The CDR3: CASRSQGRMAKNIQYF. In DNA form, the CDR3 reads TGTGCCAGCAGATCTCAGGGGCGCATGGCCAAAAACATTCAGTACTTC.

The genes are TRBV6-1 and TRBJ1-2; unclear D gene. The V end lost 1 base, the J end lost 0 bases, and 9 bases lay between the germline ends. The CDR3 spans 15 residues. Per germline, CDR1 MNHNS and CDR2 SASEGT. For the CDR3, the DNA is TGTGCCAGCAGTGAAGAAAGGAGAGCTAACTATGGCTACACCTTC. Its protein is CASSEERRANYGYTF.

The CDR3 spells CASGYGGYGYTF. The CDR3 DNA reads as TGTGCCAGCGGCTACGGGGGGTATGGCTACACCTTC. The chain is built from TRBV27 and TRBJ1-2, with D tentatively TRBD1 (5 bases). CDR3 length: 12 amino acids. The germline V gene has CDR1 MNHEY and CDR2 SMNVEV (reference sequence). With 8 bases removed from V and 5 bases from J, the gap between germline ends came to 12 bases.

On this clone: Other DNA sequences of this sample code for an identical CDR3. CDR3 region: CASSPPYSQQGYHSYEQYF. In nucleotides, the CDR3 is TGTGCCAGCTCACCGCCGTATTCCCAACAAGGGTACCACTCCTACGAGCAGTACTTC. The chain employs TRBV18 and TRBJ2-7; D is unresolved. CDR3 length: 19 residues. From germline, CDR1 is KGHSH and CDR2 LQKENI. The ends were cut back, 3 bases at V and 0 bases at J, with 24 bases in the middle. Full variable domain (rest looked up from reference TRBV18 and TRBJ2-7): NAGVMQNPRHLVRRRGQEARLRCSPMKGHSHVYWYRQLPEEGLKFMVYLQKENIIDESGMPKERFSAEFPKEGPSILRIQQVVRGDSAAYFCASSPPYSQQGYHSYEQYFGPGTRLTVT.

This chain links TRBV5-1 with TRBJ1-1; D remains ambiguous. Trimming removed 0 bases at V and 5 bases at J, with 8 bases between. The CDR3 loop spans 13 amino acids. From germline, CDR1 is SGHRS and CDR2 YFSETQ. CDR3 amino acids: CASSLVQRTEAFF. The CDR3 DNA reads TGCGCCAGCAGCTTGGTACAAAGGACTGAAGCTTTCTTT.

This clone was detected only once. V and J are TRBV11-2 and TRBJ2-5; a weak D match, TRBD1 (6 bases). CDR1 is SGHAT, CDR2 FQNNGV, per germline. V dropped 1 base and J dropped 1 base, with 7 bases sitting between them. The CDR3 covers 14 residues. The CDR3 protein is CASSLGQVQETQYF. In DNA form, the CDR3 reads TGTGCCAGCAGCTTAGGACAGGTCCAAGAGACCCAGTACTTC. The whole variable domain, filled in from reference TRBV11-2 and TRBJ2-5, reads EAGVAQSPRYKIIEKRQSVAFWCNPISGHATLYWYQQILGQGPKLLIQFQNNGVVDDSQLPKDRFSAERLKGVDSTLKIQPAKLEDSAVYLCASSLGQVQETQYFGPGTRLLVL.

The chain links TRBV29-1 to TRBJ2-3, with 8 bases that match TRBD2. With V trimmed by 7 bases and J by 1 base, 4 bases remained unmatched. Germline V lookup: CDR1 SQVTM, CDR2 ANQGSEA. This CDR3 comprises 13 residues. CDR3 sequence: CSAPGGRTDTQYF. The CDR3 DNA reads TGCAGCGCCCCGGGAGGGCGCACAGATACGCAGTATTTT.

This chain joins TRBV27 and TRBJ1-5; D not resolved. CDR3 length equals 15 residues. The V and J ends lost 0 bases and 3 bases respectively, with 9 bases between them. Looked up from germline, CDR1 is MNHEY and CDR2 is SMNVEV (reference sequence). CDR3 DNA: TGTGCCAGCAGTTTATCGGGAGGGTCCAATCAGCCCCAGCATTTT. This gives the protein CASSLSGGSNQPQHF.

The chain employs TRBV5-1 and TRBJ2-1; 9 nucleotides align to TRBD1. Germline V gene lookup returns CDR1 SGHRS and CDR2 YFSETQ. The J segment lost 2 bases and the V segment lost 5 bases, leaving 11 bases of the junction unmatched. The CDR3 is made up of 17 amino acids. DNA for the CDR3: TGCGCCAGCAGTAGAACAGGGGGCTTAAATCCCTACAATGAGCAGTTCTTC. Protein: CASSRTGGLNPYNEQFF.

The J gene is TRBJ2-7, the V gene TRBV7-2; D gene ambiguous. Germline values: CDR1 SGHTA, CDR2 FQGNSA. The V end was cut by 2 bases, the J end by 4 bases, with 15 bases between. This CDR3 contains 15 residues. The CDR3, as DNA: TGTGCCAGCAGCTTATTGGCCGAGGTAACTTACGAGCAGTACTTC. Encoded protein: CASSLLAEVTYEQYF.

J is TRBJ2-5 and V is TRBV6-6; weak D call: TRBD1 (6 bases). The germline CDR1 and CDR2 sequences are MNHNY and SVGAGI (reference sequence). The germline V and J ends were trimmed by 4 bases and 4 bases, with 13 bases remaining between them. This CDR3 is 14 amino acids long. Here the CDR3 reads CASSFLGGGETQYF. Here the CDR3 DNA reads TGTGCCAGCAGTTTCTTAGGGGGTGGAGAGACCCAGTACTTC.

V gene TRBV15 combines with J gene TRBJ1-5, with TRBD1 identical over 10 bases. CDR3 size: 15 residues. J was trimmed by 6 bases and V by 4 bases; bases with no gene match: 6. The germline V gene encodes CDR1 LNHNV and CDR2 YYDKDF (reference sequence). This CDR3 is CATSIDRGHSQPQHF. Written as DNA, the CDR3 is TGTGCCACCAGCATTGACAGGGGGCACAGTCAGCCCCAGCATTTT.

The chain is built from TRBV15 and TRBJ1-2, with TRBD1 as a possible D gene (6 bases). V was clipped by 5 bases and J by 0 bases, with 16 bases between them. The CDR3 covers 16 residues. CDR1 and CDR2 (germline): LNHNV, YYDKDF (reference sequence). The CDR3 DNA reads TGTGCCACCAGCCCTTATGGGCGGACAGCTAACTATGGCTACACCTTC. Its translation is CATSPYGRTANYGYTF. Full variable domain (outside the CDR3, taken from reference TRBV15 and TRBJ1-2): DAMVIQNPRYQVTQFGKPVTLSCSQTLNHNVMYWYQQKSSQAPKLLFHYYDKDFNNEADTPDNFQSRRPNTSFCFLDIRSPGLGDTAMYLCATSPYGRTANYGYTFGSGTRLTVV.

The chain combines TRBV29-1 with TRBJ1-3; 8 bases match TRBD1. V was pared by 4 bases and J by 4 bases, with 9 bases of the junction left unmatched. Germline V gene sequence: CDR1 SQVTM, CDR2 ANQGSEA. This CDR3 comprises 15 residues. The CDR3 DNA reads as TGCAGCGTTGGGACCCAGGGGGCGCCGGGAAACACCATATATTTT. Residues: CSVGTQGAPGNTIYF.

This clone appeared once. The V gene is TRBV28, the J gene TRBJ2-7, with 7 nucleotides matching TRBD1. From germline, CDR1 is MDHEN and CDR2 SYDVKM. The J segment lost 1 base and the V segment lost 4 bases, leaving 10 bases of the junction unmatched. This CDR3 has 16 amino acids. CDR3 sequence reads: CASSWIRQGKSYEQYF. In nucleotides, the CDR3 is TGTGCCAGCAGTTGGATTCGACAGGGAAAATCCTACGAGCAGTACTTC. Together with reference TRBV28 and TRBJ2-7, the CDR3 gives the full variable domain: DVKVTQSSRYLVKRTGEKVFLECVQDMDHENMFWYRQDPGLGLRLIYFSYDVKMKEKGDIPEGYSVSREKKERFSLILESASTNQTSMYLCASSWIRQGKSYEQYFGPGTRLTVT.

This chain uses TRBV7-2 with TRBJ2-1; tentative D call: TRBD2 (6 bases). Between the trimmed V and J ends, which lost 3 bases and 0 bases, there was a span of 18 bases. The CDR3 is 18 amino acids. Germline V lookup: CDR1 SGHTA, CDR2 FQGNSA. The CDR3 spells CASSFRGSGVVSYNEQFF. The CDR3 DNA reads TGTGCCAGCAGCTTCCGGGGGTCCGGTGTAGTCTCCTACAATGAGCAGTTCTTC.

The chain employs TRBV9 and TRBJ2-1; D possibly matches TRBD1 or TRBD2 (7 bases each). The CDR3 is made up of 15 amino acids. Germline V gives CDR1 SGDLS, CDR2 YYNGEE. The V gene lost 2 bases and the J gene lost 5 bases, with 14 bases spanning the gap. The CDR3 nucleotides read TGTGCCAGCAGCGTGGGGAGGGGGCGAGACAATGAGCAGTTCTTC. Protein sequence: CASSVGRGRDNEQFF. Full variable domain (remainder filled in from reference TRBV9 and TRBJ2-1): DSGVTQTPKHLITATGQRVTLRCSPRSGDLSVYWYQQSLDQGLQFLIQYYNGEERAKGNILERFSAQQFPDLHSELNLSSLELGDSALYFCASSVGRGRDNEQFFGPGTRLTVL.

The chain carries TRBV28 and TRBJ2-1; 9 nucleotides align to TRBD1. The germline CDR1 and CDR2 sequences are MDHEN and SYDVKM. The CDR3 runs to 15 residues. The trim removed 5 bases at V and 4 bases at J, leaving 6 bases unmatched. This chain's CDR3 is CASSPDRGTYNEQFF. In DNA, the CDR3 is TGTGCCAGCAGTCCGGACAGGGGCACGTACAATGAGCAGTTCTTC.

This chain links TRBV2 with TRBJ2-4, with D possibly called TRBD1 or TRBD2 (6 bases each). Germline CDR1 is SNHLY and CDR2 is FYNNEI. The CDR3 is 16 residues long. V was shortened by 7 bases and J by 5 bases, with 21 bases between the two germline ends. The CDR3 reads CASTLEGGHLENIQYF. DNA of the CDR3: TGTGCCAGCACCCTGGAGGGGGGTCATCTCGAAAACATTCAGTACTTC.